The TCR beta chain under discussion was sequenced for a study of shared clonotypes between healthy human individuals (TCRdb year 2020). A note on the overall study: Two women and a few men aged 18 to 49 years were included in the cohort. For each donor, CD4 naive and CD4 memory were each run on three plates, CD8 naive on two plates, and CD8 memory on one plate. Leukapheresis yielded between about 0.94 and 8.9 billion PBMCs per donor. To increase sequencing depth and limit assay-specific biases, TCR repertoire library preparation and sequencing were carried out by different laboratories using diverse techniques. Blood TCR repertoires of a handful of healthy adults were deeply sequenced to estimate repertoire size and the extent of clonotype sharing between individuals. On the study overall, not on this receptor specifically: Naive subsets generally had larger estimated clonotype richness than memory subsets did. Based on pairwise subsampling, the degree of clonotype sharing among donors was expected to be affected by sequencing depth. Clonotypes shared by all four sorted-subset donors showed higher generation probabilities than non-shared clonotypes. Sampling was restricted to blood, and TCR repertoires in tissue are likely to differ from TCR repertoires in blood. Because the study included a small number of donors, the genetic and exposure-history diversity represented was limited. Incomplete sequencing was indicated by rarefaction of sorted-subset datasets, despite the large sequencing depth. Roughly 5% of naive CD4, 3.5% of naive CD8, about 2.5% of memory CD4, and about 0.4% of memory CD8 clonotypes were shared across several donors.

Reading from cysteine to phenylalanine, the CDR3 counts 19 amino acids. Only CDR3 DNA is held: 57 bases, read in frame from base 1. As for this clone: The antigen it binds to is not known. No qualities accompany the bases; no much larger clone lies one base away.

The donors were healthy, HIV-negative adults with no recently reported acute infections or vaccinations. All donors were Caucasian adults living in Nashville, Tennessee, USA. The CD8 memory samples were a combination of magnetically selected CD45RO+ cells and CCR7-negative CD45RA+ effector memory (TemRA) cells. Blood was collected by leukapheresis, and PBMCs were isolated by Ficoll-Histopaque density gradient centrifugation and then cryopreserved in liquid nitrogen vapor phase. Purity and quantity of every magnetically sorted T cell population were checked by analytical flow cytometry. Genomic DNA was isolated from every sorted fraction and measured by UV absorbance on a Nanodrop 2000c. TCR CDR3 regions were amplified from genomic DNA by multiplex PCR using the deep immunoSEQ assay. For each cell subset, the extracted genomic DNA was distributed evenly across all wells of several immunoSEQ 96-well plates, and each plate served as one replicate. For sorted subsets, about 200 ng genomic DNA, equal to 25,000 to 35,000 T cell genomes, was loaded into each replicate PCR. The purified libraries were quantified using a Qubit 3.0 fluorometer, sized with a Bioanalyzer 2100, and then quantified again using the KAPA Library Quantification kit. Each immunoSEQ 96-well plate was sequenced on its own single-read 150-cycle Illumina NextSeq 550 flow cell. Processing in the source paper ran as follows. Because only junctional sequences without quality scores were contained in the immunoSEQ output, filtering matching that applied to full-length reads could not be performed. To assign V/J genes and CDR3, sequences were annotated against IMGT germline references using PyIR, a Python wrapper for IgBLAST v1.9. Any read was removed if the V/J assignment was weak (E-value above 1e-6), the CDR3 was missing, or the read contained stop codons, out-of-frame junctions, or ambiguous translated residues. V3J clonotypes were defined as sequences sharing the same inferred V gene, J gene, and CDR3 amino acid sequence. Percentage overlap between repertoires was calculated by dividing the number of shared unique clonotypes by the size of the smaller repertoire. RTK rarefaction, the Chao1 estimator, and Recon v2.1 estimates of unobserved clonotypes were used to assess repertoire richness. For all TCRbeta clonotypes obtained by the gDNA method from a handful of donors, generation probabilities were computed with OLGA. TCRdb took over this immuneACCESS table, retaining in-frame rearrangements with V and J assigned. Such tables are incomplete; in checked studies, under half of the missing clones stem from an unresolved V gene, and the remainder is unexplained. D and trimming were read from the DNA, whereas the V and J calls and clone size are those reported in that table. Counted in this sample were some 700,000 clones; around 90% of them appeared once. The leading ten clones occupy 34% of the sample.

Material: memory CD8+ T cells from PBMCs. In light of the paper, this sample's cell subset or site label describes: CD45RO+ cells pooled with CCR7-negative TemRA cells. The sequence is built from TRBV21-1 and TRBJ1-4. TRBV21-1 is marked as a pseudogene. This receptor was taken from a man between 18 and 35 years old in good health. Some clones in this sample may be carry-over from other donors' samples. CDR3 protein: CASSKGALSKRGGNEKLFF. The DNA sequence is TGTGCCAGCAGCAAAGGAGCCCTTTCTAAGCGTGGGGGTAATGAAAAACTGTTTTTT.